The text below deals with one T cell receptor beta chain. V lost 7 bases, J lost 4 bases, and 10 bases stayed unmatched. The CDR3 totals 17 residues. Germline lookup yields CDR1 SNHLY and CDR2 FYNNEI. Libraries were prepared by immunoSEQ multiplex PCR; TCRdb keeps only in-frame clonotypes and omits some of them. The sample lists 150,000 or so clones; approximately 90% were seen once. This entry belongs to a study of blood T cell repertoires in COVID-19. Study as a whole: T cells, B-cell-depleted T cells, or PBMCs supplied cDNA or gDNA.

V gene TRBV2 combines with J gene TRBJ2-2; 12 nucleotides agree with TRBD2. Sequenced: peripheral blood. The sequence was collected from a woman aged 40 to 55 with acute or convalescent COVID-19. CDR3 sequence (DNA): TGTGCCAGCATTGGTCTAGCGGGGGGGCCTGGCACCGGGGAGCTGTTTTTT. Translation: CASIGLAGGPGTGELFF. Supplemented by reference TRBV2 and TRBJ2-2, the full variable domain reads EPEVTQTPSHQVTQMGQEVILRCVPISNHLYFYWYRQILGQKVEFLVSFYNNEISEKSEIFDDQFSVERPDGSNFTLKIRSTKLEDSAMYFCASIGLAGGPGTGELFFGEGSRLTVL.